The 21 T cell receptor beta chains below all came from one sample that was sequenced in a study of beta chain features in type 1 diabetes. Expressed TCRB transcripts were sequenced after all isolated RNA was converted to cDNA. Sequenced by immunoSEQ multiplex PCR; TCRdb stores in-frame clones only, minus some. Here the sample spans more than 300,000 clones, about 15% being singletons. Sequencing was done on a sample of naive CD4+ T cells from blood. The receptors here all came from a young woman in good health.

The V call is TRBV29-1, the J call TRBJ2-2; TRBD1 matches at 7 bases. This CDR3 has 12 residues. Germline loops: CDR1 SQVTM, CDR2 ANQGSEA. V shed 6 bases and J 9 bases; nucleotides not matched to a gene: 7. CDR3 residues: CSVTRQGWELFF. CDR3 bases: TGCAGCGTCACTCGACAGGGTTGGGAGCTGTTTTTT.

Note on this clone: The junction and the germline gene differ at one end; a read error may be behind it. The chain recombines TRBV6-5 with TRBJ2-5; the D is unclear. The CDR3 is 14 amino acids. The germline gives CDR1 MNHEY, CDR2 SVGAGI. The CDR3 region is CASSYSWAQETQYF. In nucleotides, the CDR3 is TGTGCCAGCAGCTACTCGTGGGCTCAAGAGACCCAGTACTTC.

This clone was counted between two and nine times. V gene TRBV14 combines with J gene TRBJ2-5; 8 nucleotides align to TRBD2. CDR1 is SGHDN, CDR2 FVKESK, per germline. The junction had 11 bases not matched to a gene; V was cut back by 4 bases and J by 7 bases. This CDR3 is 15 amino acids long. The CDR3 region is CASSPGGGLRGTQYF. CDR3 bases: TGTGCCAGCAGCCCCGGGGGGGGACTCCGAGGGACCCAGTACTTC.

This clone was seen only a few times. V usage is TRBV28 and J usage is TRBJ2-7, with D uncertain. The V gene lost 6 bases and the J gene lost 8 bases, with 11 bases spanning the gap. CDR1 and CDR2 (germline): MDHEN, SYDVKM. This CDR3 spans 11 amino acids. The CDR3 DNA reads as TGTGCCAGCAGATCGACTGTTCAGCAGTACTTC. Translation: CASRSTVQQYF.

The table lists this clone with a few counts. The V gene is TRBV6-5, the J gene TRBJ1-5; D is uncertain. The ends were cut back, 0 bases at V and 6 bases at J, with 6 bases in the middle. CDR3 length: 13 amino acids. Germline CDR1 is MNHEY and CDR2 is SVGAGI. CDR3 DNA: TGTGCCAGCAGTTACTCGGAGGCTCAGCCCCAGCATTTT. Protein: CASSYSEAQPQHF.

This clone was counted only a few times. The chain uses TRBV19 and TRBJ2-1; 11 bases are shared with TRBD2. The CDR3 sequence is 15 residues long. V was clipped by 1 base and J by 7 bases; unmatched bases: 3. CDR1 and CDR2 from the germline V gene are LNHDA and SQIVND (reference sequence). The CDR3 DNA reads as TGTGCCAGTAGTATAGGGTCTAGCGGGAGGAATGAGCAGTTCTTC. It is translated as CASSIGSSGRNEQFF.

The CDR3 region is CASSLGQRMIYGYTF. In DNA, the CDR3 is TGTGCCAGCAGCCTGGGACAGCGAATGATCTATGGCTACACCTTC. The V call is TRBV28, the J call TRBJ1-2, with TRBD1 identical over 7 bases. This CDR3 has 15 residues. Unmatched junction bases numbered 11, after V lost 6 bases and J lost 4 bases. CDR1 MDHEN and CDR2 SYDVKM come from the germline V gene.

This chain joins TRBV30 and TRBJ2-1; 12 bases are a match to TRBD2. CDR3 size: 13 residues. Germline CDR1 reads GTSNPN; CDR2 reads SVGIG (reference sequence). V trimming: 0 bases; J trimming: 9 bases; junction bases outside the gene matches: 0. CDR3 bases: TGTGCCTGGAGTGTGGGACTAGCGGGTGAGCAGTTCTTC. This encodes CAWSVGLAGEQFF.

This clone was observed a few times. The chain couples TRBV10-3 to TRBJ1-5, with no clear D. V lost 6 bases, J lost 0 bases, and 12 bases lay in between. CDR1 and CDR2 (germline): ENHRY, SYGVKD. The CDR3 totals 15 residues. The CDR3 region has the DNA TGTGCCATCAGCTCGGGTCCATATAGCAATCAGCCCCAGCATTTT. It codes for CAISSGPYSNQPQHF.

The chain has TRBV7-9 and TRBJ2-5; D gene ambiguous. Germline CDR1 SEHNR, CDR2 FQNEAQ (reference sequence). V dropped 6 bases and J dropped 0 bases, with 14 bases sitting between them. The CDR3 has 15 residues. The CDR3 DNA sequence: TGTGCCAGCAGTCTCCCGGTCCCGTACCAAGAGACCCAGTACTTC. This translates into CASSLPVPYQETQYF.

This clone was seen a few times. The chain carries TRBV7-2 and TRBJ2-3; 9 nucleotides match TRBD2. The V and J ends lost 6 bases and 5 bases, in that order; junction bases with no gene match: 15. The CDR3 spans 17 residues. Per the germline V gene, CDR1 is SGHTA and CDR2 is FQGNSA. In DNA form, the CDR3 reads TGTGCCAGCAGATCGCCTTCCGCGGGAGGGAGGGGAGATACGCAGTATTTT. It yields the protein CASRSPSAGGRGDTQYF.

This clone was recorded a few times. This chain connects TRBV25-1 to TRBJ2-7; D call uncertain. Trimming cost V 5 bases and J 0 bases, with 14 bases left between them. The CDR3 has 15 amino acids. Germline V CDR1 and CDR2: MGHDK, SYGVNS. CDR3 region: CASSSTLRGSYEQYF. For the CDR3, the DNA is TGTGCCAGCAGTTCGACCCTTCGCGGCTCCTACGAGCAGTACTTC.

This clone was seen only a few times. The CDR3 region is CASSDYTGELFF. CDR3 DNA: TGTGCCAGCAGTGACTACACCGGGGAGCTGTTTTTT. The chain couples TRBV28 to TRBJ2-2; D unclear. There are 12 residues in the CDR3. The V gene lost 5 bases and the J gene lost 3 bases, with 4 bases spanning the gap. Germline V gives CDR1 MDHEN, CDR2 SYDVKM. Based on the CDR3 plus reference TRBV28 and TRBJ2-2, the full variable domain is DVKVTQSSRYLVKRTGEKVFLECVQDMDHENMFWYRQDPGLGLRLIYFSYDVKMKEKGDIPEGYSVSREKKERFSLILESASTNQTSMYLCASSDYTGELFFGEGSRLTVL.

This chain links TRBV4-2 with TRBJ2-1, with 9 bases fitting TRBD2. The germline V gene has CDR1 LGHNA and CDR2 YNFKEQ. V shed 2 bases, J shed 7 bases, and the junction held 9 bases outside the gene matches. There are 16 residues in the CDR3. CDR3 bases: TGTGCCAGCAGCCAACTGGGATTAGCGGGAGATAATGAGCAGTTCTTC. This codes for CASSQLGLAGDNEQFF.

A few counts support this clone. This chain uses TRBV5-4 with TRBJ2-3, with D possibly matching TRBD1 (7 bases). The length of the CDR3 is 15 residues. With 1 base removed from V and 7 bases from J, the gap between germline ends came to 16 bases. The germline CDR1 and CDR2 sequences are SGHNT and YYREEE (reference sequence). CDR3: CASSLQGGTGNTQYF. The CDR3 nucleotides read TGTGCCAGCAGCTTGCAGGGGGGCACTGGGAATACGCAGTATTTT.

The J gene is TRBJ2-7, the V gene TRBV6-5; 8 positions match TRBD2. With V trimmed by 2 bases and J by 11 bases, 11 bases remained unmatched. The CDR3 length is 14 residues. Germline V CDR1 and CDR2: MNHEY, SVGAGI. CDR3 DNA sequence: TGTGCCAGCAGTTACCGTCGCGGTAGCGGGGCGGAGTACTTC. Residues: CASSYRRGSGAEYF.

This clone came up a few times. The V and J genes are TRBV18 and TRBJ2-5, with 7 bases identical to TRBD2. This CDR3 comprises 16 residues. CDR1 and CDR2 from the germline V gene are KGHSH and LQKENI. V trimming: 6 bases; J trimming: 2 bases; junction bases outside the gene matches: 12. The CDR3 loop reads CASSPSGGSLQETQYF. The CDR3, as DNA: TGTGCCAGCTCCCCTTCTGGCGGGAGTCTACAAGAGACCCAGTACTTC. The whole variable domain, remainder taken from reference TRBV18 and TRBJ2-5, is NAGVMQNPRHLVRRRGQEARLRCSPMKGHSHVYWYRQLPEEGLKFMVYLQKENIIDESGMPKERFSAEFPKEGPSILRIQQVVRGDSAAYFCASSPSGGSLQETQYFGPGTRLLVL.

The J gene is TRBJ2-1, the V gene TRBV4-2, with a weak D call TRBD1 (6 bases). The CDR3 runs 15 residues. V shed 0 bases and J shed 4 bases, with 10 bases lying between them. Germline V gene lookup returns CDR1 LGHNA and CDR2 YNFKEQ. The CDR3 DNA sequence: TGTGCCAGCAGCCAAGAGGGGGCAGTATACAATGAGCAGTTCTTC. It yields the protein CASSQEGAVYNEQFF.

This chain uses TRBV30 with TRBJ2-7, with TRBD2 identical over 12 bases. The CDR3 consists of 16 residues. Germline values: CDR1 GTSNPN, CDR2 SVGIG (reference sequence). V was clipped by 3 bases and J by 0 bases; unmatched bases: 6. The CDR3 is CAWSEGLAGRSYEQYF. The CDR3 nucleotides read TGTGCCTGGAGCGAAGGACTAGCGGGGCGCTCCTACGAGCAGTACTTC. Looking up the rest from reference TRBV30 and TRBJ2-7 gives the full variable domain: SQTIHQWPATLVQPVGSPLSLECTVEGTSNPNLYWYRQAAGRGLQLLFYSVGIGQISSEVPQNLSASRPQDRQFILSSKKLLLSDSGFYLCAWSEGLAGRSYEQYFGPGTRLTVT.

This clone has more than one count but fewer than ten. This chain links TRBV5-4 with TRBJ1-5; 8 positions agree with TRBD1. V gave up 4 bases and J gave up 2 bases; unmatched junction bases: 11. The CDR3 has 17 residues. Per the germline V gene, CDR1 is SGHNT and CDR2 is YYREEE (reference sequence). The CDR3 DNA sequence: TGTGCCAGCAGCCGGAAGGAAGCAGGGGGCGGCAATCAGCCCCAGCATTTT. As protein: CASSRKEAGGGNQPQHF.

The V and J genes are TRBV18 and TRBJ1-3; the D is unclear. In germline, CDR1 is KGHSH, CDR2 LQKENI. Trimming took off 1 base at V and 0 bases at J, with 4 bases between the two ends. The CDR3 is 14 residues long. The CDR3 spells CASSPQLSGNTIYF. The CDR3 DNA sequence: TGTGCCAGCTCACCACAGCTCTCTGGAAACACCATATATTTT.